Presented here are 23 T cell receptor beta chains from one specimen sequenced in a study of blood T cell repertoires in COVID-19. TCRdb keeps only in-frame clones here, not all; method: immunoSEQ multiplex PCR. The table has tens of thousands of clones, 80% to 90% seen once. Source material: peripheral blood. The origin of the receptors is a woman aged 55-70 years with COVID-19, enrolled during active disease.

CDR3 bases: TGCGCCAGCAGTGAAAGTTTCGGACCCCTCCACTTT. Translation: CASSESFGPLHF. V gene TRBV10-2 combines with J gene TRBJ1-6; D is undetermined. This CDR3 contains 12 residues. V lost 3 bases and J 12 bases, leaving 9 bases between the germline ends. Germline V lookup: CDR1 WSHSY, CDR2 SAAADI.

The chain has TRBV2 and TRBJ1-6, with 8 bases that match TRBD1. Germline CDR1 reads SNHLY; CDR2 reads FYNNEI. V dropped 6 bases and J dropped 9; count of bases not matched to a gene: 10. The CDR3 totals 15 residues. The CDR3 sequence is CASRDYLDRGSPLHF. The CDR3 DNA is TGTGCCAGCAGGGACTATCTTGACAGGGGTTCACCCCTCCACTTT.

This chain links TRBV28 with TRBJ2-3; 11 bases align to TRBD2. Trimming at V came to 5 bases and at J to 4 bases, leaving 8 bases not matched to a gene. Germline CDR1 MDHEN, CDR2 SYDVKM. The CDR3 length is 16 residues. The CDR3 here is CASSQSVAGGPDTQYF. The CDR3 region has the DNA TGTGCCAGCAGTCAGAGTGTAGCGGGAGGGCCAGATACGCAGTATTTT.

Remarks on this clone: The junction does not match germline at one end; this may be a read error. This chain links TRBV28 with TRBJ2-7, with TRBD2 matching 7 bases. The CDR3 has 15 residues. Per the germline V gene, CDR1 is MDHEN and CDR2 is SYDVKM. As DNA, the CDR3 is TGTGCCAGCAGTAGACCGGGAGGTGGGGGTTACGAGCAGCACTTC. Its translation is CASSRPGGGGYEQHF.

The chain carries TRBV3-1 (or the pseudogene TRBV3-2) and TRBJ2-1; possibly TRBD2 for D (6 bases). The germline V gene encodes CDR1 LGHDT and CDR2 YNNKEL (reference sequence). The CDR3 length is 13 residues. V lost 4 bases and J 13 bases, leaving 17 bases between the germline ends. The CDR3 reads CASSPGIAEVQFF. The CDR3 DNA reads TGTGCCAGCAGCCCCGGGATAGCGGAGGTACAGTTCTTC.

The chain employs TRBV4-1 and TRBJ2-5, with D tentatively TRBD1 (6 bases). The CDR3 consists of 15 residues. Germline V gene sequence: CDR1 MGHRA, CDR2 YSYEKL. V was cut by 0 bases and J by 5 bases, with 13 bases left in between. CDR3 coding DNA: TGCGCCAGCAGCCAAGATCCAGGGGCGTGGGAGACCCAGTACTTC. This sequence encodes CASSQDPGAWETQYF.

The chain employs TRBV15 and TRBJ1-1; 7 nucleotides align to TRBD1. Unmatched junction bases numbered 5, after V lost 0 bases and J lost 1 base. Per germline, CDR1 LNHNV and CDR2 YYDKDF (reference sequence). The CDR3 consists of 16 residues. The CDR3 reads CATSRDFDRENTEAFF. CDR3 nucleotide sequence: TGTGCCACCAGCAGAGACTTCGACAGGGAGAACACTGAAGCTTTCTTT.

This chain links TRBV11-2 with TRBJ2-1, with TRBD2 identical over 7 bases. V was pared by 0 bases and J by 4 bases, with 3 bases of the junction left unmatched. Germline V gives CDR1 SGHAT, CDR2 FQNNGV. The length of the CDR3 is 15 residues. The CDR3 coding sequence is TGTGCCAGCAGCTTAGAGGGGGGAGGGTACAATGAGCAGTTCTTC. Translating it yields CASSLEGGGYNEQFF.

The CDR3 bases are TGTGCCAGCAGCCTATTAACAGGGGTCAACACCGGGGAGCTGTTTTTT. Its translation is CASSLLTGVNTGELFF. The rearrangement uses TRBV13 and TRBJ2-2; TRBD1 aligns across 7 bases. The CDR3 runs 16 residues. J lost 2 bases, V lost 5 bases, and 8 bases had no gene match. Germline assignment: CDR1 PRHDT and CDR2 FYEKMQ (reference sequence).

The table lists this clone with a few counts. The chain has TRBV9 and TRBJ1-4; D perhaps matches TRBD1 (6 bases). Per the germline V gene, CDR1 is SGDLS and CDR2 is YYNGEE. This CDR3 spans 14 amino acids. V shed 3 bases and J shed 8 bases, with 14 bases lying between them. As DNA, the CDR3 is TGTGCCAGCAGCGGGGGGCCTGGGGGCGAAAAACTGTTTTTT. It translates to CASSGGPGGEKLFF.

This clone was observed a handful of times. The chain combines TRBV7-7 with TRBJ1-5; 7 nucleotides agree with TRBD1. CDR3 length: 15 amino acids. Germline V gives CDR1 SSHAT, CDR2 FNYEAQ (reference sequence). V lost 1 base, J lost 6 bases, and 6 bases stayed unmatched. In DNA, the CDR3 is TGTGCCAGCAGCTTAGGACAGGGAGAAACTCAGCCCCAGCATTTT. This codes for CASSLGQGETQPQHF.

V usage is TRBV20-1 and J usage is TRBJ2-3; TRBD2 agrees at 8 bases. CDR3 length: 11 amino acids. Germline loops: CDR1 DFQATT, CDR2 SNEGSKA (reference sequence). V was pared by 6 bases and J by 6 bases, with 2 bases of the junction left unmatched. This CDR3 reads CSAREVDTQYF. The CDR3 nucleotides are TGCAGTGCGCGGGAGGTTGATACGCAGTATTTT.

The chain has TRBV18 and TRBJ1-5; 10 bases line up with TRBD1. The CDR3 has 18 residues. Per the germline V gene, CDR1 is KGHSH and CDR2 is LQKENI. V lost 6 bases, J lost 4 bases, and 15 bases stayed unmatched. The CDR3 is CASSQNSGTGDGNQPQHF. The CDR3 DNA is TGTGCCAGCTCTCAAAATTCCGGGACAGGGGACGGTAATCAGCCCCAGCATTTT.

The CDR3 DNA is TGTGCCAGCAGCCCCCGGACAGGTCGGGGAACGCAGTATTTT. Encoded protein: CASSPRTGRGTQYF. The V gene is TRBV7-2, the J gene TRBJ2-3; 7 bases match TRBD1. Trimming took 5 bases from V and 9 from J; bases not matched to a gene: 11. Germline lookup yields CDR1 SGHTA and CDR2 FQGNSA. The CDR3 is 14 amino acids. Filled out from reference TRBV7-2 and TRBJ2-3, the complete variable domain reads GAGVSQSPSNKVTEKGKDVELRCDPISGHTALYWYRQSLGQGLEFLIYFQGNSAPDKSGLPSDRFSAERTGGSVSTLTIQRTQQEDSAVYLCASSPRTGRGTQYFGPGTRLTVL.

The chain is built from TRBV28 and TRBJ1-1, with 8 bases aligning to TRBD1. This CDR3 has 16 residues. V was pared by 2 bases and J by 6 bases, with 11 bases of the junction left unmatched. Germline V lookup: CDR1 MDHEN, CDR2 SYDVKM. CDR3 protein: CASSLIGQGISPEAFF. The CDR3 nucleotides are TGTGCCAGCAGTTTAATCGGACAGGGCATTAGCCCTGAAGCTTTCTTT.

The table lists this clone with a few counts. The V call is TRBV28, the J call TRBJ2-7, with D perhaps TRBD2 (6 bases). There are 14 residues in the CDR3. V lost 2 bases and J lost 4, with 12 bases in between. Per germline, CDR1 MDHEN and CDR2 SYDVKM. The CDR3 reads CASSLGTPPYEQYF. In DNA form, the CDR3 reads TGTGCCAGCAGTTTAGGGACTCCCCCATACGAGCAGTACTTC.

This chain joins TRBV7-9 and TRBJ2-1, with D possibly TRBD2 on 7 matching bases. The V gene lost 1 base and the J gene lost 3 bases, with 16 bases spanning the gap. The CDR3 length is 17 residues. Germline CDR1 reads SEHNR; CDR2 reads FQNEAQ (reference sequence). The CDR3 region has the DNA TGTGCCAGCAGCTTAGTGGGGGGCGGGAGTTTCTACAATGAGCAGTTCTTC. It specifies CASSLVGGGSFYNEQFF. The variable domain in full, completed from reference TRBV7-9 and TRBJ2-1, reads DTGVSQNPRHKITKRGQNVTFRCDPISEHNRLYWYRQTLGQGPEFLTYFQNEAQLEKSRLLSDRFSAERPKGSFSTLEIQRTEQGDSAMYLCASSLVGGGSFYNEQFFGPGTRLTVL.

This chain links TRBV18 with TRBJ2-3, with 8 bases aligning to TRBD1. J lost 5 bases, V lost 1 base, and 8 bases had no gene match. The V gene's germline CDR1 is KGHSH and CDR2 LQKENI. The CDR3 totals 16 residues. In DNA form, the CDR3 reads TGTGCCAGCTCACCACTCCAGGGGGCGGACGGAGATACGCAGTATTTT. Its translation: CASSPLQGADGDTQYF.

The chain joins TRBV4-2 to TRBJ1-1; perhaps TRBD1 as D (6 bases). This CDR3 is built from 15 residues. Trimming removed 4 bases from V and 4 bases from J, with 16 bases in between. Germline loops: CDR1 LGHNA, CDR2 YNFKEQ. The CDR3 sequence is CASSRTPGGATEAFF. CDR3 nucleotide sequence: TGTGCCAGCAGCCGGACGCCCGGGGGGGCCACTGAAGCTTTCTTT.

The chain joins TRBV30 to TRBJ2-2, with D hard to call. V was cut by 5 bases and J by 1 base, with 17 bases left in between. From germline, CDR1 is GTSNPN and CDR2 SVGIG (reference sequence). The CDR3 sequence is 16 residues long. This chain's CDR3 is CAWAHLGARNTGELFF. DNA for the CDR3: TGTGCCTGGGCTCATTTGGGCGCGAGGAACACCGGGGAGCTGTTTTTT.

J is TRBJ2-3 and V is TRBV14, with D perhaps TRBD1 (6 bases). CDR3 length: 14 residues. The V end was cut by 3 bases, the J end by 5 bases, with 12 bases between. Germline CDR1 is SGHDN and CDR2 is FVKESK. CDR3 region: CASSQHQGIDTQYF. The DNA for the CDR3 is TGTGCCAGCAGCCAGCACCAGGGGATAGATACGCAGTATTTT.

This chain uses TRBV6-4 with TRBJ2-1; 8 bases map to TRBD2. This CDR3 comprises 19 residues. Germline V lookup: CDR1 MRHNA, CDR2 SNTAGT. V shed 0 bases, J shed 2 bases, and the junction held 12 bases outside the gene matches. CDR3 residues: CASSDSYREGVRAYNEQFF. Here the CDR3 DNA reads TGTGCCAGCAGTGACTCTTACCGGGAGGGCGTTAGGGCCTACAATGAGCAGTTCTTC.

The table lists this clone with a count of one. The J gene is TRBJ2-3, the V gene TRBV11-2; D is undetermined. CDR3 length: 15 amino acids. The germline V gene has CDR1 SGHAT and CDR2 FQNNGV. V was shortened by 1 base and J by 0 bases, with 8 bases between the two germline ends. The CDR3: CASSLVATSTDTQYF. DNA for the CDR3: TGTGCCAGCAGCTTAGTGGCGACTAGCACAGATACGCAGTATTTT. Combining the CDR3 with reference TRBV11-2 and TRBJ2-3 gives the whole variable domain EAGVAQSPRYKIIEKRQSVAFWCNPISGHATLYWYQQILGQGPKLLIQFQNNGVVDDSQLPKDRFSAERLKGVDSTLKIQPAKLEDSAVYLCASSLVATSTDTQYFGPGTRLTVL.